This paragraph reports one T cell receptor beta chain. This sample stems from a study of cytomegalovirus exposure and HLA in healthy donors. The study ran its PCR with 60 Vbeta and 13 Jbeta primers. The method was immunoSEQ multiplex PCR; TCRdb's version includes in-frame clones alone and lacks a portion of them. Of fewer than 300,000 clones detected, just over 85% appear once; the ten largest clones hold almost 4%. Germline CDR1 and CDR2: SGDLS and YYNGEE. The CDR3 covers 13 residues. V lost 2 bases and J lost 5, with 11 bases in between. J is TRBJ2-7 and V is TRBV9, with D perhaps matching TRBD1 (6 bases). The sequence was collected from a middle-aged man in good health and CMV-seropositive. The material sequenced was PBMCs. In DNA, the CDR3 is TGTGCCAGCAGCGTTCAGGGGCGGGACGAGCAGTACTTC. Protein: CASSVQGRDEQYF.